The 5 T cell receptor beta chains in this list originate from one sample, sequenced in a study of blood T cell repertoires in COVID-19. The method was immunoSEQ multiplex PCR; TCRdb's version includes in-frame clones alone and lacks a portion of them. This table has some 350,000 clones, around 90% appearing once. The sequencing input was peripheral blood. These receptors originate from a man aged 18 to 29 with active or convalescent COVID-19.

Here the CDR3 reads CASYGAELVTEAFF. The CDR3 DNA follows: TGCGCCAGCTACGGAGCGGAGCTAGTCACTGAAGCTTTCTTT. This sequence joins TRBV10-1 and TRBJ1-1; D remains ambiguous. V was trimmed by 8 bases and J by 4 bases, leaving 17 bases between them. Germline lookup yields CDR1 WNHNN and CDR2 SYGVQD (reference sequence). CDR3 length: 14 residues.

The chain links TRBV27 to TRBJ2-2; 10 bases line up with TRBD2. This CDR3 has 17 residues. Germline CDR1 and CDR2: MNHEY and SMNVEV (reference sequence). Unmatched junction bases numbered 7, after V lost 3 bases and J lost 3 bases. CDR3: CASSFHRLAGDTGELFF. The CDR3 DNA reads TGTGCCAGCAGTTTCCATCGACTAGCGGGCGACACCGGGGAGCTGTTTTTT.

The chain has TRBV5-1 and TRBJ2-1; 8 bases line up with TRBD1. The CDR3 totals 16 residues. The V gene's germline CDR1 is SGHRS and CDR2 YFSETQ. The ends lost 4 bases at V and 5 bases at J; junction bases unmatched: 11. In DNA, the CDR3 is TGCGCCAGCAGCAAACGACAGGGGCCCAAAGACAATGAGCAGTTCTTC. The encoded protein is CASSKRQGPKDNEQFF.

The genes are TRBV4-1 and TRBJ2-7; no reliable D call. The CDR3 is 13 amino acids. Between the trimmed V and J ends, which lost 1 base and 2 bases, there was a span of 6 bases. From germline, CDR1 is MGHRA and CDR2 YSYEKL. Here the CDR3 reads CASSQALTYEQYF. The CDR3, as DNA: TGCGCCAGCAGCCAAGCACTAACCTACGAGCAGTACTTC.

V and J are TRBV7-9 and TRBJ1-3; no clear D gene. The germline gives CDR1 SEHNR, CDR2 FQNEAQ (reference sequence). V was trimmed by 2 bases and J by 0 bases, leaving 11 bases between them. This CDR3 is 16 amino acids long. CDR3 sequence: CASSLIVSSSGNTIYF. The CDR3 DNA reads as TGTGCCAGCAGCTTAATAGTCTCAAGCTCTGGAAACACCATATATTTT. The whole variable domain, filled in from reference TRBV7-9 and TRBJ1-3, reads DTGVSQNPRHKITKRGQNVTFRCDPISEHNRLYWYRQTLGQGPEFLTYFQNEAQLEKSRLLSDRFSAERPKGSFSTLEIQRTEQGDSAMYLCASSLIVSSSGNTIYFGEGSWLTVV.